This TCR beta chain derives from a study of T cell repertoires in cytomegalovirus infection. Study context: Public TCR beta signatures marked donors with CMV infection and the matching HLA.

Findings and limits, study-wide: The cumulative frequency of public TCR beta families distinguished individuals who carried CMV together with the relevant HLA. There were HLA-C-restricted CMV-specific TCR beta clonotypes dominating the ex vivo response.

TCRdb processed the reads anew with MiXCR; each CDR3 protein has one entry. The sample records over 250,000 distinct CDR3 sequences, roughly 26% being singletons. The table lists this clonotype with many counts. What it binds is not known. Germline V CDR1 and CDR2: SGHTA, FQGNSA. The V end lost 4 bases, the J end lost 13 bases, and 17 bases lay between the germline ends. The CDR3 contains 13 residues. The clonotype originates from a human donor in good health (CMV status not recorded). Some clones in this sample may be carry-over from other donors' samples. Sequenced material: PBMCs. The rearrangement joins TRBV7-2 to TRBJ1-5; D gene uncertain. The CDR3 coding sequence is TGTGCCAGCAGCTCTAGAGATCTTTTAGAACAGCATTTT. It encodes CASSSRDLLEQHF.